These 3 T cell receptor beta chains originate from one sample sequenced in a study of identical twins. TCRdb re-called the 5' RACE reads through MiXCR, storing one row per CDR3 protein. The data show nearly 250,000 distinct CDR3 sequences, with roughly 7% seen just once and 3% to 4% held by the top ten. These data also formed part of another study, on yellow fever vaccine responses in identical twins.

Source material: memory (CD45RO+) T cells sorted from blood. These receptors were taken from a woman between 18 and 29 years old in good health.

This clonotype occurred many times. This chain connects TRBV12-3 or TRBV12-4 to TRBJ1-1, with unresolved D. Trimming removed 5 bases at V and 0 bases at J, with 7 bases between. This CDR3 has 13 amino acids. For the CDR3, the DNA is TGTGCCAGCAGTCCGCGGATGAACACTGAAGCTTTCTTT. It specifies CASSPRMNTEAFF.

This clonotype was seen a handful of times. The V and J genes are TRBV20-1 and TRBJ1-6, with D maybe TRBD1 (6 bases). Trimming pared 0 bases from V and 9 bases from J, leaving 15 bases between. The CDR3 consists of 15 residues. The germline V gene encodes CDR1 DFQATT and CDR2 SNEGSKA (reference sequence). The CDR3 bases are TGCAGTGCTAGAGATCGGAGGGGGGAAATTTCACCCCTCCACTTT. Translated, it gives CSARDRRGEISPLHF.

This chain connects TRBV19 to TRBJ2-6; a weak D match, TRBD1 (7 bases). With 6 bases removed from V and 0 bases from J, the gap between germline ends came to 18 bases. This CDR3 has 18 residues. Germline CDR1 is LNHDA and CDR2 is SQIVND (reference sequence). The CDR3 spells CASSTGVRGSSGANVLTF. The DNA of the CDR3 is TGTGCCAGTAGCACAGGGGTCCGGGGGAGCTCTGGGGCCAACGTCCTGACTTTC.